A single sample is the source of the 27 T cell receptor beta chains below, sequenced in a study of identical twins. MiXCR, run by TCRdb on the 5' RACE reads, gives a single entry per CDR3 protein. The sample consists of 1.5 million or so distinct CDR3 sequences, more than 30% of them appearing once. The sample was cord blood. The receptors originated from a newborn girl in good health.

This clonotype has just one count. A junction boundary mismatches the germline segment, possibly from a read error. The V gene is TRBV15, the J gene TRBJ2-5, with 8 bases aligning to TRBD2. The CDR3 spans 13 residues. CDR1 LNHNV and CDR2 YYDKDF come from the germline V gene (reference sequence). This chain's CDR3 is CATSTPAGESQYF. The CDR3 DNA follows: TGTGCCACCAGCACCCCAGCGGGAGAGTCCCAGTACTTC. Full variable domain (missing parts from reference TRBV15 and TRBJ2-5): DAMVIQNPRYQVTQFGKPVTLSCSQTLNHNVMYWYQQKSSQAPKLLFHYYDKDFNNEADTPDNFQSRRPNTSFCFLDIRSPGLGDTAMYLCATSTPAGESQYFGPGTRLLVL.

The chain joins TRBV20-1 to TRBJ1-6; no reliable D call. Germline CDR1 and CDR2: DFQATT and SNEGSKA (reference sequence). V was shortened by 6 bases and J by 0 bases, with 15 bases between the two germline ends. The CDR3 contains 16 residues. The DNA of the CDR3 is TGCAGTGCCCCGACAACGGGAAGCTCCTATAATTCACCCCTCCACTTT. Protein: CSAPTTGSSYNSPLHF.

The chain couples TRBV12-3 or TRBV12-4 to TRBJ1-1; D unclear. The V and J ends lost 7 bases and 4 bases respectively, with 13 bases between them. The CDR3 is 13 residues long. CDR3 residues: CASTLGGFTEAFF. The CDR3 DNA reads TGTGCCAGCACCCTGGGAGGTTTCACTGAAGCTTTCTTT.

The chain recombines TRBV27 with TRBJ1-6, with 7 bases identical to TRBD1. The CDR3 has 15 amino acids. The trim removed 4 bases at V and 7 bases at J, leaving 7 bases unmatched. Germline values: CDR1 MNHEY, CDR2 SMNVEV (reference sequence). CDR3 nucleotide sequence: TGTGCCAGCAGTTGGGACAGAGGGCGAAATTCACCCCTCCACTTT. It encodes CASSWDRGRNSPLHF.

The V call is TRBV19, the J call TRBJ2-4, with D unresolved. This CDR3 is built from 14 residues. Per the germline V gene, CDR1 is LNHDA and CDR2 is SQIVND (reference sequence). V lost 3 bases, J lost 1 base, and 7 bases lay in between. The CDR3 loop is CASSISRAKNIQYF. In DNA, the CDR3 is TGTGCCAGTAGTATCAGCAGGGCCAAAAACATTCAGTACTTC. Drawing the rest from reference TRBV19 and TRBJ2-4, the complete variable domain is DGGITQSPKYLFRKEGQNVTLSCEQNLNHDAMYWYRQDPGQGLRLIYYSQIVNDFQKGDIAEGYSVSREKKESFPLTVTSAQKNPTAFYLCASSISRAKNIQYFGAGTRLSVL.

This rearrangement joins TRBV7-2 to TRBJ2-1, with D unresolved. V lost 2 bases, J lost 6 bases, and 14 bases lay in between. The CDR3 spans 15 residues. Germline values: CDR1 SGHTA, CDR2 FQGNSA. As DNA, the CDR3 is TGTGCCAGCAGCTTATGGGTTAGCCTCTCCAATGAGCAGTTCTTC. Its protein product is CASSLWVSLSNEQFF.

The chain has TRBV2 and TRBJ2-6; maybe TRBD2 (5 bases). In germline, CDR1 is SNHLY, CDR2 FYNNEI. V was pared by 3 bases and J by 0 bases, with 15 bases between. The CDR3 totals 18 residues. DNA for the CDR3: TGTGCCAGCAGTGACTCCGCGGGCGCGCGCTCTGGGGCCAACGTCCTGACTTTC. Translating it yields CASSDSAGARSGANVLTF.

A remark on this clonotype: It is unclear where the CDR3 begins or ends on the DNA, so no DNA is shown, and the CDR3 is as TCRdb lists it. This sequence joins TRBV9 and TRBJ1-2; TRBD1, the D gene given by the table, was not confirmed from the DNA. Germline lookup yields CDR1 SGDLS and CDR2 YYNGEE. Ends included, the CDR3 has 12 residues. CDR3 protein: CASSVAQGAGTF.

With respect to this clonotype: The junction departs from germline at one end; a sequencing error may be responsible. V is TRBV13 and J is TRBJ2-3; TRBD1 matches 8 bases. This CDR3 contains 18 residues. CDR1 is PRHDT and CDR2 is FYEKMQ in the germline V gene (reference sequence). CDR3: CANSLSTGTGYLLDTQYF. The DNA of the CDR3 is TGTGCCAACAGCTTGTCCACCGGGACAGGATATCTATTAGATACGCAGTATTTT. The full variable domain, completed using reference TRBV13 and TRBJ2-3, is AAGVIQSPRHLIKEKRETATLKCYPIPRHDTVYWYQQGPGQDPQFLISFYEKMQSDKGSIPDRFSAQQFSDYHSELNMSSLELGDSALYFCANSLSTGTGYLLDTQYFGPGTRLTVL.

This clonotype was seen a handful of times. This chain joins TRBV2 and TRBJ2-7, with TRBD2 identical over 9 bases. After removal of 7 bases from V and 2 bases from J, the junction contained 3 bases not matched to a gene. The CDR3 is made up of 13 amino acids. Germline values: CDR1 SNHLY, CDR2 FYNNEI. This chain's CDR3 is CASTSGVPYEQYF. Written as DNA, the CDR3 is TGTGCCAGCACTAGCGGGGTCCCCTACGAGCAGTACTTC.

The CDR3 region has the DNA TGTGCCATCAGTGAGTCGAGTCCTAGGGCTAGCGGGAGTAAAAAGCAGTTCTTC. Translating it yields CAISESSPRASGSKKQFF. The genes are TRBV10-3 and TRBJ2-1; TRBD2 aligns across 10 bases. V trimming: 0 bases; J trimming: 11 bases; junction bases outside the gene matches: 16. The germline V gene encodes CDR1 ENHRY and CDR2 SYGVKD. The CDR3 is made up of 18 amino acids.

This chain joins TRBV28 and TRBJ2-7, with 9 nucleotides matching TRBD2. The CDR3 has 16 residues. The germline V gene has CDR1 MDHEN and CDR2 SYDVKM. Trimming cost V 3 bases and J 0 bases; bases outside gene matches: 6. The CDR3: CASSFSSGSVSYEQYF. CDR3 DNA: TGTGCCAGCAGTTTCAGTAGCGGGAGTGTCTCCTACGAGCAGTACTTC.

The chain combines TRBV20-1 with TRBJ2-1; 8 bases match TRBD1. The CDR3 runs 14 residues. The V and J ends lost 3 bases and 5 bases, in that order; junction bases with no gene match: 6. Germline CDR1 reads DFQATT; CDR2 reads SNEGSKA (reference sequence). CDR3 bases: TGCAGTGCTAGGCAGGGGGCGAGGGACAATGAGCAGTTCTTC. Its protein product is CSARQGARDNEQFF.

This clonotype was seen repeatedly, ten times or more. The gene calls are TRBV24-1 and TRBJ1-5; 7 nucleotides match TRBD1. Germline V gene lookup returns CDR1 KGHDR and CDR2 SFDVKD. The CDR3 extends over 14 amino acids. V gave up 3 bases and J gave up 2 bases; unmatched junction bases: 0. The CDR3 coding sequence is TGTGCCACCAGTGATGGACAGGGCAATCAGCCCCAGCATTTT. Protein product: CATSDGQGNQPQHF.

The rearrangement joins TRBV29-1 to TRBJ2-5; TRBD1 aligns across 11 bases. The CDR3 totals 13 residues. Germline CDR1 reads SQVTM; CDR2 reads ANQGSEA. V lost 7 bases and J lost 11; bases outside the gene matches: 12. CDR3 amino acids: CSARRTGGFEQYF. The CDR3, as DNA: TGCAGCGCCCGCCGGACAGGGGGCTTTGAGCAGTACTTC.

The chain has TRBV2 and TRBJ1-2; the D gene is possibly TRBD1 (5 bases). Germline V gives CDR1 SNHLY, CDR2 FYNNEI. This CDR3 is built from 15 residues. V was trimmed by 8 bases and J by 0 bases, leaving 16 bases between them. The CDR3: CASPTGGDPNYGYTF. In DNA form, the CDR3 reads TGTGCCAGCCCTACCGGGGGGGACCCTAACTATGGCTACACCTTC.

The V gene is TRBV20-1, the J gene TRBJ2-7; 8 bases are a match to TRBD1. CDR1 and CDR2 (germline): DFQATT, SNEGSKA (reference sequence). The V gene end was trimmed by 1 base and the J gene end by 2 bases; junction bases not matched to a gene: 4. This CDR3 has 14 residues. The CDR3 loop reads CSARGPGGTYEQYF. The CDR3 bases are TGCAGTGCTAGAGGGCCAGGGGGCACCTACGAGCAGTACTTC.

The chain couples TRBV7-8 to TRBJ2-3; D might be TRBD2 (7 bases). CDR1 is SGHVS and CDR2 is FQNEAQ in the germline V gene. V lost 3 bases to trimming and J lost 4 bases, with 17 bases between them. This CDR3 has 16 amino acids. CDR3: CASSFNNRGGPDTQYF. The CDR3 nucleotides are TGTGCCAGCAGCTTTAACAATCGCGGGGGCCCAGATACGCAGTATTTT.

As regards this clonotype: At one boundary the junction diverges from the germline segment, which might be a read error. The rearrangement joins TRBV7-9 to TRBJ1-2; TRBD1 is a possible D gene (5 bases). This CDR3 comprises 14 residues. The germline V gene encodes CDR1 SEHNR and CDR2 FQNEAQ (reference sequence). CDR3 residues: CAGSSSRVVGGYTF. Written as DNA, the CDR3 is TGTGCCGGCAGCTCGTCCAGGGTAGTCGGGGGCTACACCTTC.

The sample holds one count of this clonotype. At one end, the junction sequence differs from germline, possibly due to a read error. This sequence joins TRBV28 and TRBJ2-7, with TRBD2 as a possible D gene (6 bases). The CDR3 loop spans 18 amino acids. Per the germline V gene, CDR1 is MDHEN and CDR2 is SYDVKM. The CDR3 DNA reads TGTGCCGGCAGTCCCCCAAGAGGTCTGCAGGGAGGATCCTACGAGCAGTACTTC. Protein product: CAGSPPRGLQGGSYEQYF.

The chain recombines TRBV15 with TRBJ2-7; D is perhaps TRBD1 (6 bases). This CDR3 has 15 amino acids. Trimming removed 1 base from V and 0 bases from J, with 10 bases in between. Germline CDR1 LNHNV, CDR2 YYDKDF (reference sequence). The CDR3, as DNA: TGTGCCACCAGCAGAGCTTGGGACAACTCCTACGAGCAGTACTTC. Amino acids: CATSRAWDNSYEQYF.

The chain combines TRBV29-1 with TRBJ2-5; 7 bases are shared with TRBD2. In germline, CDR1 is SQVTM, CDR2 ANQGSEA. J gave up 6 bases and V 7 bases, and 14 bases lay outside the gene matches. This CDR3 contains 14 residues. This CDR3 reads CSGLGGSQRKTQYF. In nucleotides, the CDR3 is TGCAGCGGACTGGGAGGGTCCCAAAGGAAGACCCAGTACTTC. The variable domain in full, with the rest retrieved from reference TRBV29-1 and TRBJ2-5, is SAVISQKPSRDICQRGTSLTIQCQVDSQVTMMFWYRQQPGQSLTLIATANQGSEATYESGFVIDKFPISRPNLTFSTLTVSNMSPEDSSIYLCSGLGGSQRKTQYFGPGTRLLVL.

DNA of the CDR3: TGCAGTGCTGGTAGACAGGGTCCCTTCTATGGCTACACCTTC. Amino acids: CSAGRQGPFYGYTF. V gene TRBV20-1 combines with J gene TRBJ1-2, with TRBD1 matching over 7 bases. Germline CDR1 reads DFQATT; CDR2 reads SNEGSKA (reference sequence). V lost 5 bases, J lost 4 bases, and 10 bases stayed unmatched. The CDR3 runs 14 residues.

The V gene is TRBV2, the J gene TRBJ1-6; tentatively, D is TRBD1 (5 bases). The CDR3 length is 16 residues. Germline V gene lookup returns CDR1 SNHLY and CDR2 FYNNEI. V was clipped by 8 bases and J by 0 bases, with 14 bases between them. CDR3 amino acids: CASRRQGSSYNSPLHF. For the CDR3, the DNA is TGTGCCAGCCGAAGGCAGGGAAGCTCCTATAATTCACCCCTCCACTTT.

The chain links TRBV13 to TRBJ2-5; D is perhaps TRBD2 (5 bases). V was clipped by 5 bases and J by 1 base, with 14 bases between them. Germline values: CDR1 PRHDT, CDR2 FYEKMQ (reference sequence). CDR3 length equals 15 residues. The CDR3 DNA reads as TGTGCCAGCAGCCCCCTGGGAAGCGGCCAAGAGACCCAGTACTTC. Protein sequence: CASSPLGSGQETQYF.

This clonotype was seen at least ten times. V is TRBV7-2 and J is TRBJ2-1, with D possibly TRBD2 on 6 matching bases. The CDR3 loop spans 15 amino acids. Germline V CDR1 and CDR2: SGHTA, FQGNSA. Trimming left V 4 bases short and J 2 bases short, with 12 bases between. CDR3 coding DNA: TGTGCCAGCAGCTCCCGACTAGAACCCTACAATGAGCAGTTCTTC. This gives the protein CASSSRLEPYNEQFF.

V gene TRBV20-1 combines with J gene TRBJ1-6, with a tentative D call TRBD1 (5 bases). The germline V gene has CDR1 DFQATT and CDR2 SNEGSKA (reference sequence). With 2 bases removed from V and 0 bases from J, the gap between germline ends came to 14 bases. This CDR3 is 17 amino acids long. CDR3 nucleotide sequence: TGCAGTGCTAGAACTGACGTGGGACGCTCCTATAATTCACCCCTCCACTTT. Protein product: CSARTDVGRSYNSPLHF.